This TCR beta chain was recorded in a study of control samples from healthy donors and cancer patients. The assay was immunoSEQ multiplex PCR, and TCRdb's table has in-frame clones only and misses some. The data contain roughly 74,000 clones, roughly 93% of them seen just once; the ten biggest clones take up around 4.5%. The CDR3 spans 13 residues. Germline CDR1 MNHEY, CDR2 SMNVEV (reference sequence). The ends were cut back, 2 bases at V and 6 bases at J, with 7 bases in the middle. This chain uses TRBV27 with TRBJ2-2; the D is unclear. The clonotype was recovered from a woman under 30 in good health. The sequencing sample was made of blood. CDR3 sequence: CASSLHQAGELFF. CDR3 in DNA: TGTGCCAGCAGTTTACATCAAGCCGGGGAGCTGTTTTTT.